This record looks at one TCR beta chain sequence and its context. What it recognizes is unknown. This sample stems from a study of post-analysis software for immune sequencing data. Study observations and caveats: Pronounced co-clustering by F measure was evident among identically batched samples. Normalized Chao1 diversity in multiple sclerosis patients fell significantly below that of controls.

cDNA libraries of TCR beta carried unique molecular identifiers. From the PCR reads, TCRdb called clonotypes with MiXCR, one entry per CDR3 protein. The sample consists of roughly 870,000 distinct CDR3 sequences, around 50% of them appearing once. Sequencing used blood. The source of this sequence is a girl under 18 with multiple sclerosis.

CDR3 in amino acids: CSARVPGEGSYEQYF. The CDR3 coding sequence is TGCAGTGCTAGAGTTCCGGGGGAGGGCTCCTACGAGCAGTACTTC. This chain connects TRBV20-1 to TRBJ2-7; TRBD2 matches at 7 bases. The CDR3 covers 15 residues. Germline CDR1 DFQATT, CDR2 SNEGSKA (reference sequence). The V and J ends lost 1 base and 0 bases, in that order; junction bases with no gene match: 6.